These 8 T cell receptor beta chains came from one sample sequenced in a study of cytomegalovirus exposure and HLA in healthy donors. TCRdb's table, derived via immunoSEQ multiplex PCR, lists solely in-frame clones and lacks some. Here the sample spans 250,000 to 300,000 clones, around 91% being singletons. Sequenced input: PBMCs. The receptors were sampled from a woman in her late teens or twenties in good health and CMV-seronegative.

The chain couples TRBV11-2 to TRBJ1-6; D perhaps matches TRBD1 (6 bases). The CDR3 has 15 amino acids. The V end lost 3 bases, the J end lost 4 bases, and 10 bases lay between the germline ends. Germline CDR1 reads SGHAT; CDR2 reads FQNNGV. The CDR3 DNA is TGTGCCAGCAGCTTCCGACAGGAATATAATTCACCCCTCCACTTT. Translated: CASSFRQEYNSPLHF.

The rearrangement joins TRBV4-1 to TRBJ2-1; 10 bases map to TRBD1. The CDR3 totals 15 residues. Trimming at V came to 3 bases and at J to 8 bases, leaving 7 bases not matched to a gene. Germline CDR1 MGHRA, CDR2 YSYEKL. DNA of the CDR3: TGCGCCAGCAGCCACACCGGGACAGGGGTTGATGAGCAGTTCTTC. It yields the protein CASSHTGTGVDEQFF.

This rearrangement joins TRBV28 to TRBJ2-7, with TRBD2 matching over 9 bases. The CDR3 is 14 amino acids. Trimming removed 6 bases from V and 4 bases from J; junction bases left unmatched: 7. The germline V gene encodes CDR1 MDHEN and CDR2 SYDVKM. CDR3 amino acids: CASRGQRGDYEQYF. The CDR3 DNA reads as TGTGCCAGCAGGGGTCAGCGGGGGGATTACGAGCAGTACTTC.

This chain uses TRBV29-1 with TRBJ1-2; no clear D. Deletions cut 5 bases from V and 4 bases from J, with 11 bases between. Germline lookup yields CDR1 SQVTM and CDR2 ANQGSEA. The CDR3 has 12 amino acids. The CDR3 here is CSVPGGVYGYTF. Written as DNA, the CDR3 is TGCAGCGTTCCCGGAGGCGTCTATGGCTACACCTTC.

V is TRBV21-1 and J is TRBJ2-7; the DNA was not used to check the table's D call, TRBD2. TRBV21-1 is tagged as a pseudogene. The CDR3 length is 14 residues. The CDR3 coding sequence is TGTGCCAGCAGCAGCGAAAACCGGGACTACGAGCAGTACGTC. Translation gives CASSSENRDYEQYV.

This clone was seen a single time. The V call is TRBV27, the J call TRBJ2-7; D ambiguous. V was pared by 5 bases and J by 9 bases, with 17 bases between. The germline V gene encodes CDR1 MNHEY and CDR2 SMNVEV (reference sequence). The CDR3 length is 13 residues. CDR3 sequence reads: CASSRQPGLRQYF. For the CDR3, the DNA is TGTGCCAGCAGTCGCCAGCCGGGTTTACGGCAGTACTTC.

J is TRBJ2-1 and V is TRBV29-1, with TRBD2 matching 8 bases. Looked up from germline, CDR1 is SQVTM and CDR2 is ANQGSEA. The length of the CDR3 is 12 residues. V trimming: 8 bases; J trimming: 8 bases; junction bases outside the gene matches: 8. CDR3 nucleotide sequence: TGCAGCCACGGACTAGCTTCGGATGAGCAGTTCTTC. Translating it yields CSHGLASDEQFF.

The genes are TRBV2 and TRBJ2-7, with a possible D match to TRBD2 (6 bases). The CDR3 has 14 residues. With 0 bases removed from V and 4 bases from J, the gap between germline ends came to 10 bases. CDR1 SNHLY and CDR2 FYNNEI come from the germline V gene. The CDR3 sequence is CASSEALGGYEQYV. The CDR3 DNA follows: TGTGCCAGCAGTGAAGCGCTTGGAGGGTACGAGCAGTACGTC.